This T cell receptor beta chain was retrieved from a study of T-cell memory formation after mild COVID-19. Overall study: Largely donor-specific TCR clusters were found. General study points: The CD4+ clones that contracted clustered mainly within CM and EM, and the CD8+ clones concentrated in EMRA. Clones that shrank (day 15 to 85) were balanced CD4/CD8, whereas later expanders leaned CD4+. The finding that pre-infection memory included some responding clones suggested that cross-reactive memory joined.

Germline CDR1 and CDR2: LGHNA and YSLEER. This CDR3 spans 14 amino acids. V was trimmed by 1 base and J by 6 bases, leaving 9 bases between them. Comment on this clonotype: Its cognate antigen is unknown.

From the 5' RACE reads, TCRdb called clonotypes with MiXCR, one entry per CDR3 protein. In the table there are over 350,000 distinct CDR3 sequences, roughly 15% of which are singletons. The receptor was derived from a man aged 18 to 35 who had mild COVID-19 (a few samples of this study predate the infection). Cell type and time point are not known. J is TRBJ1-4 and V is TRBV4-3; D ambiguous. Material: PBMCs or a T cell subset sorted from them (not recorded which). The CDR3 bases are TGCGCCAGCAGCCAAGGGATGCGGGATGAAAAACTGTTTTTT. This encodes CASSQGMRDEKLFF.